This T cell receptor (beta chain) was observed in a study of blood T cell repertoires in COVID-19. Across the whole study: T cells, B-cell-depleted T cells, or PBMCs provided the cDNA or gDNA that served as material.

The V gene's germline CDR1 is SGHRS and CDR2 YFSETQ. This CDR3 is 17 amino acids long. Trimming cost V 6 bases and J 0 bases; bases outside gene matches: 12. Participant age was roughly 18 to 95 years, and participants resided in roughly 24 US areas. TCRdb's copy holds only in-frame clones and misses some; the assay was immunoSEQ multiplex PCR. The table has 200,000 to 250,000 clones, about nine tenths seen once. The gene calls are TRBV5-1 and TRBJ2-1; 7 bases are shared with TRBD2. The sequence came from a man aged 40-49 years who had recovered from COVID-19. Sequenced input: PBMCs or T cells enriched from blood (not recorded which). CDR3 region: CASKVRVGGSSYNEQFF. The CDR3 DNA follows: TGCGCCAGCAAGGTAAGGGTGGGCGGGAGCTCCTACAATGAGCAGTTCTTC.